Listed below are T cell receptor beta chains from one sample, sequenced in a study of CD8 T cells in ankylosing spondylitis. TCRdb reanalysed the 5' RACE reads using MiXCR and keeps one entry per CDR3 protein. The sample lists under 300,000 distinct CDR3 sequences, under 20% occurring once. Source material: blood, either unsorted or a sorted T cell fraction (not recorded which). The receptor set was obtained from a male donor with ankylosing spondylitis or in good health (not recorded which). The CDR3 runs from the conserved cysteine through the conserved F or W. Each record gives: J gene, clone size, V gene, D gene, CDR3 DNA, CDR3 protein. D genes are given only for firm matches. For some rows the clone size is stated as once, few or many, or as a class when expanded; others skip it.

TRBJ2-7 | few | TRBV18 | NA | TGTGCCAGCTCACCAACAGGGACGACCTACGAGCAGTACTTC | CASSPTGTTYEQYF
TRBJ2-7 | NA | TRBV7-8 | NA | TGTGCCAGCAGCACAAATGGGTTACGACAGTACTTC | CASSTNGLRQYF
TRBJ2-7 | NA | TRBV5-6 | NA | TGTGCCGGCAGCTTCACACAGACCTACGAGCAGTACTTC | CAGSFTQTYEQYF
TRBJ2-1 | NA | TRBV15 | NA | TGTGCCACCAGCCGGGGCTCGGGGATCGATGAGCAGTTCTTC | CATSRGSGIDEQFF
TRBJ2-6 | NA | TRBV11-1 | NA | TGTGCCAGCAGCTTACCCTGGGCAGACCGGTCCCCTAGCTCTGGGGCCAACGTCCTGACTTTC | CASSLPWADRSPSSGANVLTF
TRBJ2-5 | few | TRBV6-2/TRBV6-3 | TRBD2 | TGTGCCAGCATCGGGAGCCTACTAGCGGACCAAGAGACCCAGTACTTC | CASIGSLLADQETQYF
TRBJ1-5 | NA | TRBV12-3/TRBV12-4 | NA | TGTGCCCCCAGTGTAGGGACTCGGCCCCAGCATTTT | CAPSVGTRPQHF
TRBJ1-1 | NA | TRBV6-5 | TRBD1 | TGTGCCAGCAGTTGGACAGGGGGTATGAACACTGAAGCTTTCTTT | CASSWTGGMNTEAFF
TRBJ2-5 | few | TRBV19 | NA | TGTGCCAGTAGTCCCGAGACTAGGTTGTCTGAGACCCAGTACTTC | CASSPETRLSETQYF
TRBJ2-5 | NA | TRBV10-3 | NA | TGTGCCATCAGTGAGTCGCCTGGGGCACAAGAGACCCAGTACTTC | CAISESPGAQETQYF
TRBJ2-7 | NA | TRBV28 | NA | TGTGCCAGCAGTTTACGCGGACAGCCTTACGAGCAGTACTTC | CASSLRGQPYEQYF
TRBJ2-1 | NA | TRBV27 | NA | TGTGCCAGCAGCATGCGACAGGACTACAATGAGCAGTTCTTC | CASSMRQDYNEQFF
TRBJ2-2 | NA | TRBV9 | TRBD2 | TGTGCCAGCAGCCCCTGGGGACTAGCGGGAGCCGGGGAGCTGTTTTTT | CASSPWGLAGAGELFF
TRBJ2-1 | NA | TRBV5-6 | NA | TGTGCCAGCAGCTTGCCCCCAACGAATGAGCAGTTCTTC | CASSLPPTNEQFF
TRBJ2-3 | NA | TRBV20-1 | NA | TGCAGTGCTAGAGACAGTATACTAGAGAGCACAGATACGCAGTATTTT | CSARDSILESTDTQYF
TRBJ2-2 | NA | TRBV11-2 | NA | TGTGCCAGCCGGGACACCGGGGAGCTGTTTTTT | CASRDTGELFF
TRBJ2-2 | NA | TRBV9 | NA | TGTGCCAGCAGCGTAGTTCCGGGAATGAACACCGGGGAGCTGTTTTTT | CASSVVPGMNTGELFF
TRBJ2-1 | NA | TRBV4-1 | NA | TGCGCCAGCAGGGGGAATTCCTACAATGAGCAGTTCTTC | CASRGNSYNEQFF
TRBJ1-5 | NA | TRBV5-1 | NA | TGCGCCAGCAGCTTGGTCCCCAGAGTCACGGGCGGTCAGCCCCAGCATTTT | CASSLVPRVTGGQPQHF
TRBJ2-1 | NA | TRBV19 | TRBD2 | TGTGCCAGTAGTATTTTCGGGCTAGCGGCCAGCTCCTACAATGAGCAGTTCTTC | CASSIFGLAASSYNEQFF
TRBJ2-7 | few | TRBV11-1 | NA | TGTGCCAGCAGTTTCGGGCCCGGGGCCTACGAGCAGTACTTC | CASSFGPGAYEQYF
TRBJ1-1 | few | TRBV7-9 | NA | TGTGCCAGCGCTTTGGAGAACACTGAAGCTTTCTTT | CASALENTEAFF
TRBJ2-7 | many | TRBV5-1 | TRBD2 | TGCGCCAGCAGCTTGGAAGGGACTAGCGAGACCTACGAGCAGTACTTC | CASSLEGTSETYEQYF
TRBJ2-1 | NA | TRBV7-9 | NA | TGTGCCAGCAGCTTAATCTTCGGGCAGGGGAATGAGCAGTTCTTC | CASSLIFGQGNEQFF
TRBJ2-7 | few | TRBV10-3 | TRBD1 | TGTGCCATCAGTGTGGGACAGGAACCCTACCAAGACGAGCAGTACTTC | CAISVGQEPYQDEQYF
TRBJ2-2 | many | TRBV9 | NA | TGTGCCAGCAGCGTCCAGGGCACCGGGGAGCTGTTTTTT | CASSVQGTGELFF
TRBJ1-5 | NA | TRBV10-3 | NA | TGTGCCATCAGTGATGGCAATCAGCCCCAGCATTTT | CAISDGNQPQHF
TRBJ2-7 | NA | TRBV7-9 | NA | TGTGCCAGCAGCTTCCCGGGTAACGAGCAGTACTTC | CASSFPGNEQYF
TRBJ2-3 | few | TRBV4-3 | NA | TGCGCCAGCAGCCAAGAGGAAACAGATACGCAGTATTTT | CASSQEETDTQYF
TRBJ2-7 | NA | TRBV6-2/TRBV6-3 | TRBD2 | TGTGCCAGCAGTTACTCCCCTAGCGGCTACGAGCAGTACTTC | CASSYSPSGYEQYF
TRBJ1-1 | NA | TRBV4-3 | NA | TGCGCCAGCAGCCAAGATTGGGACATTTCAAACACTGAAGCTTTCTTT | CASSQDWDISNTEAFF
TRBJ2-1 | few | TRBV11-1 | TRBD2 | TGTGCCAGCAGCGGCGCGGGACTAGAGGGTAGGAGCTCCTACAATGAGCAGTTCTTC | CASSGAGLEGRSSYNEQFF
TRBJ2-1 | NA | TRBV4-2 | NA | TGTGCCAGCAGTTCACTAGTTACGGGTGAGCAGTTCTTC | CASSSLVTGEQFF
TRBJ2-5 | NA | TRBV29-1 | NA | TGCAGCGTTGAACCAGCCCTGGGGCAAGAGACCCAGTACTTC | CSVEPALGQETQYF
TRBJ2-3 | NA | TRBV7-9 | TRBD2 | TGTGCCAGCAGCCAAGCGGGACGAGGAGAAGATACGCAGTATTTT | CASSQAGRGEDTQYF
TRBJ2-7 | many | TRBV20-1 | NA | TGCAGTGCTAGAGACTTGACGGACAGAGGCGCCCCCTACGAGCAGTACTTC | CSARDLTDRGAPYEQYF
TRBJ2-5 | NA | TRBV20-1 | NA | TGCAGTGCTAGAGCCACCGTGGTGGAGGAGACCCAGTACTTC | CSARATVVEETQYF
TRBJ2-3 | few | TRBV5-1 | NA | TGCGCCAGCAGCTTGGCCTCTGCAGCCCCTACCACAGATACGCAGTATTTT | CASSLASAAPTTDTQYF
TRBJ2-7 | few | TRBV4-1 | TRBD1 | TGCGCCAGCAGCCAACCTTACGGACAGGGGTTTTTCGAGCAGTACTTC | CASSQPYGQGFFEQYF
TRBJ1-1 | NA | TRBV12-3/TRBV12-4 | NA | TGTGCCAGCAGTACCCAGGGTGGGAACACTGAAGCTTTCTTT | CASSTQGGNTEAFF
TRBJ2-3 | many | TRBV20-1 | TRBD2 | TGCAGTGCTAGAGGGACTAGCCTTACAGATACGCAGTATTTT | CSARGTSLTDTQYF
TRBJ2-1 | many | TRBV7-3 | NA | TGTGCCAGCAGCTTATGGGGGGCGGGGGAGCAGTTCTTC | CASSLWGAGEQFF
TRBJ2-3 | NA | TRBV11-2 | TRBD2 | TGTGCCAGCAGCCAACCGGGACTAGCGGACCCGAGCACAGATACGCAGTATTTT | CASSQPGLADPSTDTQYF
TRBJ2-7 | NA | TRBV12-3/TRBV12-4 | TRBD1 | TGTGCCAGCAGTCCCCCGACAGGGGTAGCCTACGAGCAGTACTTC | CASSPPTGVAYEQYF
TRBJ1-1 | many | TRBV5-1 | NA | TGCGCCAGCCGAGAAGACAGATACACTGAAGCTTTCTTT | CASREDRYTEAFF
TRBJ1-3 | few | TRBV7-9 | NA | TGTGCCAGCAGCTTATCCCTCTACCTCTCTGGAAACACCATATATTTT | CASSLSLYLSGNTIYF
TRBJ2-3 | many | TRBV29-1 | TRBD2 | TGCAGCGGCAGGGGACTAGCGGACACTAGCACAGATACGCAGTATTTT | CSGRGLADTSTDTQYF
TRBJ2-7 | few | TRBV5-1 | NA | TGCGCCAGCAGCCCCCCAGGGGGAGGGCCTTACTCAAATACCTACGAGCAGTACTTC | CASSPPGGGPYSNTYEQYF
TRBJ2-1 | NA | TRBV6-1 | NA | TGTGCCAGCCAGGGGCCCGCGGGGATCAATGAGCAGTTCTTC | CASQGPAGINEQFF
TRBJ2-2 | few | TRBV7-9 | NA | TGTGCCAGCCCGGGCCCGGGGTCCGGGGAGCTGTTTTTT | CASPGPGSGELFF
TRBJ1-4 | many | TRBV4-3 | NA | TGCGCCAGCAGCCAAGGTCGATTCCTTAATGAAAAACTGTTTTTT | CASSQGRFLNEKLFF
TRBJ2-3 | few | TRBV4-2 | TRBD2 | TGTGCCAGCAGCCAAGATCATCCGGGAGGGCTGACAGATACGCAGTATTTT | CASSQDHPGGLTDTQYF
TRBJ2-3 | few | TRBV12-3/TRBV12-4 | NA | TGTGCCAGCAGTTTAGAAGGGGCAGGAGATACGCAGTATTTT | CASSLEGAGDTQYF
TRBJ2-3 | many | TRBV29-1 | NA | TGCAGCGTTGGACTGGACAGACCTGATACGCAGTATTTT | CSVGLDRPDTQYF
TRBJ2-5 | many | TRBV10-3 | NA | TGTGCCATCAGTGATGCGGAGACCCAGTACTTC | CAISDAETQYF
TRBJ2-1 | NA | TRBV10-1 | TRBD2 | TGCGCCAGCAGTGAAAGGACTAGCGGACTTAATGAGCAGTTCTTC | CASSERTSGLNEQFF
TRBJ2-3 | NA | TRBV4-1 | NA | TGCGCCAGCAGCCAAGGGTCTGTAGATACGCAGTATTTT | CASSQGSVDTQYF